This T cell receptor (beta chain) originates from a study of beta chain features in type 1 diabetes. General study findings and limits: Small HLA sub-analyses could not settle whether HLA shapes TCRB rearrangement. Naive, central memory and regulatory TCRB repertoires appeared more similar among patients than healthy donors.

Of the isolated RNA, all was reverse transcribed, and so the sequenced material was expressed TCRB transcripts. Here immunoSEQ multiplex PCR was the method, and the copy in TCRdb shows in-frame clones only, minus some. The table includes 310,000 or so clones, around 7.6% detected once. This clone was observed a few times. Its antigen is not known. The V end was cut by 4 bases, the J end by 0 bases, with 10 bases between. The CDR3 contains 14 residues. Germline CDR1 SQVTM, CDR2 ANQGSEA. This TCR came from a woman aged 18 to 35 in good health. The sample taken for sequencing was central memory CD4+ T cells from blood. V usage is TRBV29-1 and J usage is TRBJ1-5, with a possible D match to TRBD1 (5 bases). CDR3: CSVAAGNSNQPQHF. The CDR3 bases are TGCAGCGTTGCCGCAGGGAATAGCAATCAGCCCCAGCATTTT.